Listed below are T cell receptor beta chains from one sample, sequenced in a study of radiation and T cells in renal cell carcinoma. TCRdb keeps only in-frame clones here, not all; method: immunoSEQ multiplex PCR. The sample lists 150,000 or so clones, 88% occurring once. The source was blood, collected from a patient whose treatment included radiotherapy and nephrectomy. These receptor sequences come from a woman between 45 and 65 years old with renal cell carcinoma. The CDR3 runs from the conserved cysteine through the conserved F or W. D genes are given only for firm matches. The size entry is marked missing in some rows and otherwise reads once, few, many or a size class.

V gene	D gene	J gene	clone size	CDR3 protein	CDR3 DNA
TRBV29-1	NA	TRBJ1-1	NA	CSVRRVLNTEAFF	TGCAGCGTCCGCAGGGTTTTGAACACTGAAGCTTTCTTT
TRBV6-1	NA	TRBJ1-6	NA	CASSVGDGINSPLHF	TGTGCCAGCAGTGTCGGGGACGGTATTAATTCACCCCTCCACTTT
TRBV7-9	NA	TRBJ2-5	NA	CASSLAAEETQYF	TGTGCCAGCAGCTTAGCGGCGGAGGAGACCCAGTACTTC
TRBV10-1	NA	TRBJ2-7	NA	CASSPRAPGEQYF	TGCGCCAGCAGCCCCCGAGCCCCGGGAGAGCAGTACTTC
TRBV7-2	NA	TRBJ1-6	NA	CASSFDHNSPLHF	TGTGCCAGCAGCTTCGACCATAATTCACCCCTCCACTTT
TRBV9	TRBD1	TRBJ1-2	NA	CASSVASQGAYGYTF	TGTGCCAGCAGCGTAGCTTCGCAGGGGGCCTATGGCTACACCTTC
TRBV13	NA	TRBJ1-2	NA	CASTTLPGEEGYGYTF	TGTGCCAGCACCACACTTCCAGGGGAGGAGGGCTATGGCTACACCTTC
TRBV7-2	NA	TRBJ1-2	NA	CASSLPGGYFYGYTF	TGTGCCAGCAGCTTACCGGGGGGGTATTTCTATGGCTACACCTTC
TRBV4-2	TRBD1	TRBJ1-6	NA	CASSQANRGLSPLHF	TGTGCCAGCAGCCAAGCTAACAGGGGACTTTCACCCCTCCACTTT
TRBV6-6	TRBD1	TRBJ2-3	NA	CASNRQGAGTDTQYF	TGTGCCAGCAACCGACAGGGGGCGGGCACAGATACGCAGTATTTT
TRBV2	NA	TRBJ1-5	once	CASSERSGNQPQHF	TGTGCCAGCAGTGAGAGGTCAGGCAATCAGCCCCAGCATTTT
TRBV5-4	TRBD1	TRBJ1-6	NA	CASSQGVTVSPLHF	TGTGCCAGCAGCCAGGGGGTCACGGTCTCACCCCTCCACTTT
TRBV2	TRBD2	TRBJ2-1	NA	CASRGLAGGWSSYNEQFF	TGTGCCAGCAGAGGACTAGCGGGGGGATGGAGCTCCTACAATGAGCAGTTCTTC
TRBV30	TRBD1	TRBJ1-1	NA	CAFLQGYTEAFF	TGTGCCTTTTTACAGGGGTACACTGAAGCTTTCTTT
TRBV9	TRBD1	TRBJ2-3	NA	CASSVEGQGSDTQYF	TGTGCCAGCAGCGTAGAGGGACAGGGGTCAGATACGCAGTATTTT
TRBV6-5	NA	TRBJ1-3	NA	CASSSPQGSSGNTIYF	TGTGCCAGCAGTTCGCCCCAGGGATCATCAGGAAACACCATATATTTT
TRBV5-6	NA	TRBJ2-7	few	CASSPGTTTYEQYF	TGTGCCAGCAGCCCCGGGACAACTACATACGAGCAGTACTTC
TRBV19	NA	TRBJ2-2	once	CASSKYSAESTGELFF	TGTGCCAGTAGTAAATATTCGGCAGAGTCCACCGGGGAGCTGTTTTTT
TRBV6-1	NA	TRBJ1-2	NA	CASARDVAVTNGYTF	TGTGCCAGCGCTCGGGATGTTGCAGTGACGAATGGCTACACCTTC
TRBV19	NA	TRBJ1-2	NA	CASITSGRSNYGYTF	TGTGCCAGTATTACCAGCGGACGGAGTAACTATGGCTACACCTTC
TRBV7-7	NA	TRBJ1-1	once	CASSLSEPLNTEAFF	TGTGCTAGCAGCTTATCTGAACCCCTGAACACTGAAGCTTTCTTT
TRBV7-2	TRBD1	TRBJ2-1	NA	CASSATRDRVGNEQFF	TGTGCCAGCAGCGCTACCCGGGACAGGGTGGGCAATGAGCAGTTCTTC
TRBV6-5	NA	TRBJ1-1	NA	CASSRSIPEVSEAFF	TGTGCCAGCAGCCGATCGATACCTGAGGTTTCTGAAGCTTTCTTT
TRBV7-2	NA	TRBJ2-3	NA	CASSTPTDTQYF	TGTGCCAGCAGCACCCCCACAGATACGCAGTATTTT
TRBV16	NA	TRBJ2-7	NA	CASSQADEYEQYF	TGTGCCAGCAGCCAAGCCGACGAATACGAGCAGTACTTC
TRBV7-9	NA	TRBJ1-1	NA	CASFRERNTEAFF	TGTGCCAGCTTTAGGGAGAGAAACACTGAAGCTTTCTTT
TRBV28	NA	TRBJ1-5	NA	CASSLENQQPQHF	TGTGCCAGCAGTTTGGAGAACCAACAGCCCCAGCATTTT
TRBV6-5	NA	TRBJ1-4	NA	CASGERRNEKLFF	TGTGCCAGCGGGGAGAGGCGGAACGAAAAACTGTTTTTT
TRBV19	NA	TRBJ2-2	NA	CASSMSVTGELFF	TGTGCCAGTAGTATGTCTGTAACCGGGGAGCTGTTTTTT
TRBV7-2	NA	TRBJ1-5	NA	CASSFSIISNQPQHF	TGTGCCAGCAGCTTTTCCATTATTAGCAATCAGCCCCAGCATTTT
TRBV6-1	NA	TRBJ1-5	once	CASSLEVDQPQHF	TGTGCCAGCAGCCTAGAGGTGGATCAGCCCCAGCATTTT
TRBV7-6	NA	TRBJ1-2	NA	CASSLAVGGYTF	TGTGCCAGCAGCTTAGCTGTGGGGGGCTACACCTTC
TRBV6-1	NA	TRBJ1-5	once	CASSEALGRKYQPQHF	TGTGCCAGCAGTGAAGCGCTTGGGAGGAAGTACCAGCCCCAGCATTTT
TRBV7-2	NA	TRBJ2-7	once	CASSSGGPYEQYF	TGTGCCAGCAGCTCCGGGGGCCCCTACGAGCAGTACTTC
TRBV5-1	TRBD2	TRBJ2-2	NA	CASRISGVNTGELFF	TGCGCCAGCAGAATAAGCGGGGTCAACACCGGGGAGCTGTTTTTT
TRBV19	NA	TRBJ2-3	NA	CASSIVGGAGTDTQYF	TGTGCCAGTAGTATAGTTGGAGGAGCGGGCACAGATACGCAGTATTTT
TRBV6-5	NA	TRBJ2-3	few	CASSYSGTGIGYTQYF	TGTGCCAGCAGTTACTCGGGGACGGGTATCGGTTATACGCAGTATTTT
TRBV15	NA	TRBJ2-4	NA	CATSSGRQGGDIQYF	TGTGCCACCAGCAGTGGGCGTCAGGGTGGGGACATTCAGTACTTC
TRBV7-2	NA	TRBJ2-7	NA	CASSLAGPSYEQYF	TGTGCCAGCAGCTTAGCGGGGCCCTCCTACGAGCAGTACTTC
TRBV6-4	NA	TRBJ2-3	NA	CASSTASTDTQYF	TGTGCCAGTTCAACGGCTAGCACAGATACGCAGTATTTT
TRBV7-9	NA	TRBJ1-4	few	CATQSGTGNEKLFF	TGTGCCACCCAGAGCGGTACGGGTAATGAAAAACTGTTTTTT
TRBV7-2	TRBD2	TRBJ2-3	NA	CASSPSLAGGSTDTQYF	TGTGCCAGCAGCCCCTCCTTAGCGGGGGGGTCCACAGATACGCAGTATTTT
TRBV6-6	NA	TRBJ1-2	NA	CASNPVTASGYTF	TGTGCCAGCAATCCCGTCACGGCTAGTGGCTACACCTTC
TRBV5-4	TRBD1	TRBJ1-2	NA	CATKEGAHANYGYTF	TGTGCCACAAAGGAGGGGGCCCATGCTAACTATGGCTACACCTTC
TRBV6-6	NA	TRBJ2-5	NA	CASSPTAIQETQYF	TGTGCCAGCAGCCCCACAGCGATCCAAGAGACCCAGTACTTC
TRBV2	NA	TRBJ1-4	NA	CASSTTGTTNEKLFF	TGTGCCAGCAGTACCACAGGGACAACTAATGAAAAACTGTTTTTT
TRBV19	NA	TRBJ1-5	NA	CASSPAGDQPQHF	TGTGCCAGTAGTCCTGCAGGGGATCAGCCCCAGCATTTT
TRBV5-1	NA	TRBJ2-1	few	CASSLARTANEQFF	TGCGCCAGCAGCTTGGCCCGAACAGCGAATGAGCAGTTCTTC
TRBV29-1	NA	TRBJ2-2	NA	CSVDTQGAGELFF	TGCAGCGTTGATACACAGGGCGCCGGGGAGCTGTTTTTT
TRBV2	TRBD2	TRBJ2-3	NA	CASKGLAGGITDTQYF	TGTGCCAGCAAGGGACTAGCGGGGGGGATCACAGATACGCAGTATTTT
TRBV11-2	TRBD1	TRBJ2-1	NA	CASSILTGVVYNEQFF	TGTGCCAGCAGCATCCTGACAGGGGTGGTCTACAATGAGCAGTTCTTC
TRBV25-1	NA	TRBJ1-1	NA	CASSEGVTNTEAFF	TGTGCCAGCAGTGAAGGGGTAACAAACACTGAAGCTTTCTTT
TRBV11-3	NA	TRBJ2-5	once	CASSLEAGQTQYF	TGTGCCAGCAGCTTAGAGGCGGGCCAGACCCAGTACTTC
TRBV6-5	TRBD1	TRBJ1-1	few	CASSWTGNIEAFF	TGTGCCAGCAGTTGGACAGGGAATATCGAAGCTTTCTTT
TRBV10-3	NA	TRBJ1-2	NA	CAISEGLPLYGYTF	TGTGCCATCAGTGAAGGACTCCCCCTATACGGCTACACCTTC
TRBV6-4	NA	TRBJ1-3	NA	CASILPGGSESGNTIYF	TGTGCCAGCATTTTACCCGGAGGGAGCGAATCTGGAAACACCATATATTTT
TRBV2	TRBD1	TRBJ1-6	NA	CASSSGQVYSPLHF	TGTGCCAGCAGCTCTGGACAGGTCTATTCACCCCTCCACTTT
TRBV15	TRBD1	TRBJ1-2	NA	CATSRGSGTGGSNYGYTF	TGTGCCACCAGCAGAGGAAGCGGGACAGGGGGCTCTAACTATGGCTACACCTTC
TRBV7-2	TRBD2	TRBJ2-1	NA	CASSLGLANNEQFF	TGTGCCAGCAGCCTGGGACTAGCAAACAATGAGCAGTTCTTC